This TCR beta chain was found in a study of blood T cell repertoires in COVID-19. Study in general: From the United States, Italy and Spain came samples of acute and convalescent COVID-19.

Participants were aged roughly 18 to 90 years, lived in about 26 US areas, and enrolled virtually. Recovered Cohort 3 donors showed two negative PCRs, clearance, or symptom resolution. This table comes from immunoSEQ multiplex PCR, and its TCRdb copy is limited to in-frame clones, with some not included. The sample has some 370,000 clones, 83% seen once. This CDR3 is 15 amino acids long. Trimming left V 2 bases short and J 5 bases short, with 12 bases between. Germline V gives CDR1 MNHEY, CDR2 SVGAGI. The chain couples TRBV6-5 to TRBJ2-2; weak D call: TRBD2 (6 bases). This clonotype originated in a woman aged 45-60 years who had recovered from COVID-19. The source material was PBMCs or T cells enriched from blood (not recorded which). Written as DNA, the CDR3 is TGTGCCAGCAGTTACAGGGACTTTGGGACCGGGGAGCTGTTTTTT. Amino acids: CASSYRDFGTGELFF.